The 2 T cell receptor beta chains below come from one sample, sequenced in a study of blood T cell repertoires in COVID-19 (dated by TCRdb to 2020 to 2021). Library prep was done by the immunoSEQ multiplex PCR assay. TCRdb mirrors the immuneACCESS table, restricted to in-frame sequences. Some clones are absent from its copies; in checked studies, under half trace to an unresolved V gene, and the reason for the others is unknown. This sample gives more than 80,000 clones in total; around nine tenths of them show up just once. Roughly 10% of the sample goes to the ten largest clones. The sequencing sample was made of peripheral blood. Receptors were obtained from a man older than 75 with acute or convalescent COVID-19.

The chain is built from TRBV2 and TRBJ2-7; D is uncertain. This CDR3 region has 12 residues. Germline assignment: CDR1 SNHLY and CDR2 FYNNEI. Trimming removed 5 bases at V and 2 bases at J, with 7 bases between. CDR3 nucleotide sequence: TGTGCCAGCAGTACATCCGCCTACGAGCAGTACTTC. Translation: CASSTSAYEQYF.

The chain combines TRBV18 with TRBJ1-1; 8 bases line up with TRBD1. Germline V CDR1 and CDR2: KGHSH, LQKENI. Trimming took 1 base from V and 5 from J; bases not matched to a gene: 6. The CDR3 contains 15 residues. CDR3 in amino acids: CASSPREQGGTEAFF. The CDR3 coding sequence is TGTGCCAGCTCACCACGGGAACAGGGGGGAACTGAAGCTTTCTTT.